These 10 T cell receptor beta chains were all obtained from the same sample, sequenced in a study of regulatory T cells in long-lasting Graves disease. Time point specified: persistent/refractory GD, antithyroid drugs over 5 years with positive TRAb. Generation of the TCR library employed RNA extracted from PBMCs. The authors built TCR beta libraries using iRepertoire HTBI primers and Arm-PCR of CDR3 regions. One entry per CDR3 protein results from TCRdb running MiXCR on the multiplex PCR reads. This table holds roughly 450,000 distinct CDR3 sequences, 20% to 25% found once. Sequenced here: peripheral blood mononuclear cells (PBMCs), sampled when the disease was refractory, from a patient treated with antithyroid drugs. The receptors stem from a female donor with Graves disease.

The genes are TRBV20-1 and TRBJ1-6; no clear D gene. Germline assignment: CDR1 DFQATT and CDR2 SNEGSKA (reference sequence). This CDR3 region has 10 residues. V gave up 3 bases and J gave up 14 bases, with 8 bases separating them. Written as DNA, the CDR3 is TGCAGTGCTAGCGGCGGCACCCTCCACTTT. Protein product: CSASGGTLHF.

This clonotype has a count of ten or more. This chain connects TRBV12-3 or TRBV12-4 to TRBJ2-7, with D perhaps being TRBD1 or TRBD2 (5 bases each). V lost 5 bases, J lost 6 bases, and 11 bases lay in between. This CDR3 spans 12 amino acids. The CDR3 bases are TGTGCCAGCAGTGATGGGGGAGTCGAGCAGTACTTC. Translating it yields CASSDGGVEQYF.

This clonotype was detected only a few times. This CDR3 reads CASSIGTVEAFF. The CDR3, as DNA: TGTGCCAGTAGTATAGGGACGGTGGAAGCTTTCTTT. The J gene is TRBJ1-1, the V gene TRBV19, with D unclear. Trimming removed 1 base at V and 8 bases at J, with 8 bases between. This CDR3 has 12 residues. Per germline, CDR1 LNHDA and CDR2 SQIVND (reference sequence).

V usage is TRBV14 and J usage is TRBJ1-6; D uncertain. V lost 1 base, J lost 10 bases, and 8 bases lay in between. Germline V CDR1 and CDR2: SGHDN, FVKESK. This CDR3 comprises 13 residues. CDR3 in DNA: TGTGCCAGCAGCCAAGGCTGGCAATCACCCCTCCACTTT. Translating it yields CASSQGWQSPLHF.

This clonotype was counted many times. This chain uses TRBV28 with TRBJ1-2; D is unclear. CDR1 is MDHEN and CDR2 is SYDVKM in the germline V gene. There are 14 residues in the CDR3. Trimming stripped 7 bases from V and 2 bases from J, with 14 bases between. The CDR3 spells CASIRSVGNYGYTF. The CDR3 DNA sequence: TGTGCCAGCATACGGTCGGTGGGGAACTATGGCTACACCTTC.

The genes are TRBV12-3 or TRBV12-4 and TRBJ2-1; TRBD2 is a possible D gene (7 bases). The CDR3 has 16 residues. Trimming cost V 4 bases and J 9 bases, with 22 bases left between them. This CDR3 reads CASSSLGAGGGVEQFF. The CDR3 DNA reads as TGTGCCAGCAGTTCTTTGGGTGCAGGAGGGGGGGTTGAGCAGTTCTTC.

This clonotype was counted between two and nine times. This chain uses TRBV25-1 with TRBJ2-2; D may correspond to TRBD1 or TRBD2 (6 bases each). The CDR3 is 19 amino acids. Germline lookup yields CDR1 MGHDK and CDR2 SYGVNS. Trimming left V 6 bases short and J 2 bases short, with 25 bases between. CDR3 in DNA: TGTGCCAGCAGGCAGACAGGCGCCGGGGGAGCACACAACACCGGGGAGCTGTTTTTT. Translating gives CASRQTGAGGAHNTGELFF.

This rearrangement joins TRBV5-6 to TRBJ1-6; D is perhaps TRBD1 (6 bases). Germline CDR1 SGHDT, CDR2 YYEEEE. The CDR3 extends over 15 amino acids. V was shortened by 4 bases and J by 6 bases, with 14 bases between the two germline ends. The CDR3 loop reads CASSPTRGGNSPLHF. The CDR3 bases are TGTGCCAGCAGCCCTACCAGGGGTGGTAATTCACCCCTCCACTTT.

This clonotype came up many times. The rearrangement uses TRBV2 and TRBJ2-5; D is undetermined. Germline V gives CDR1 SNHLY, CDR2 FYNNEI. The CDR3 runs to 12 residues. Trimming stripped 7 bases from V and 5 bases from J, with 11 bases between. The CDR3 DNA is TGTGCCAGCAATCGGGTTATGGAGACCCAGTACTTC. This sequence encodes CASNRVMETQYF.

This clonotype was found many times. The V and J genes are TRBV6-1 and TRBJ2-5; D is perhaps TRBD2 (6 bases). CDR3 length: 13 amino acids. Germline V gives CDR1 MNHNS, CDR2 SASEGT. The germline V and J ends were trimmed by 8 bases and 5 bases, with 15 bases remaining between them. CDR3: CASAIRGIETQYF. DNA of the CDR3: TGTGCCAGCGCCATCCGGGGGATTGAGACCCAGTACTTC.